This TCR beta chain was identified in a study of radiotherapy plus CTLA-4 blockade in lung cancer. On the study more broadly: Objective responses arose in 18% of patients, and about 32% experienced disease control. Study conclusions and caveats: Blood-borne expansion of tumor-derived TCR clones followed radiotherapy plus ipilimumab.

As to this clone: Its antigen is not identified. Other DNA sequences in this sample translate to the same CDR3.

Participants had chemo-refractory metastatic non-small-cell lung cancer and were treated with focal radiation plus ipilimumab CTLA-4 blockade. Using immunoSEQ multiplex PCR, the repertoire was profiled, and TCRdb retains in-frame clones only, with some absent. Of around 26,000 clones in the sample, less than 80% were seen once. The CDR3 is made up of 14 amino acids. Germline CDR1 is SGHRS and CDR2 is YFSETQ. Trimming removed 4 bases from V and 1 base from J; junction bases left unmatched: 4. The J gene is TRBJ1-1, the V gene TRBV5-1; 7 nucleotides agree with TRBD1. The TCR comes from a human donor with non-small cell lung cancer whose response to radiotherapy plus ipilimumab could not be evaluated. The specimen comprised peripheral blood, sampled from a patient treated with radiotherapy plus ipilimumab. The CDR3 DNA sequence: TGCGCCAGCAGCCTAAGGACAGGGAACACTGAAGCTTTCTTT. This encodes CASSLRTGNTEAFF.